The sequence of this T cell receptor (beta chain) was determined in a study of cytomegalovirus exposure and HLA in healthy donors. In the study overall: The same platform was used for the roughly 120 validation repertoires and the approximately 670 first-cohort repertoires, a later analysis reported. The study, taken as a whole, reports: According to the study, 150 to 200 TCR beta chains were cytomegalovirus-associated. Reportedly, diagnosis of cytomegalovirus status by the classifier showed high specificity and sensitivity. The authors confirmed in vitro that three CMV-associated chains were specific for CMV antigens.

With 0 bases removed from V and 2 bases from J, the gap between germline ends came to 10 bases. The CDR3 has 15 residues. Germline V gives CDR1 ENHRY, CDR2 SYGVKD. The method was immunoSEQ multiplex PCR; TCRdb's version includes in-frame clones alone and lacks a portion of them. The data contain approximately 160,000 clones, roughly 86% of them seen just once; the ten biggest clones take up around a tenth. Turning to this clone: Its cognate antigen is unknown.

The TCR was taken from a woman younger than 30 in good health and CMV-seropositive. The sequencing sample was made of PBMCs. The V and J genes are TRBV10-3 and TRBJ1-1; maybe TRBD1 (5 bases). The CDR3 nucleotides are TGTGCCATCAGTGAGTCGGGCAGGGCAAACACTGAAGCTTTCTTT. It codes for CAISESGRANTEAFF.